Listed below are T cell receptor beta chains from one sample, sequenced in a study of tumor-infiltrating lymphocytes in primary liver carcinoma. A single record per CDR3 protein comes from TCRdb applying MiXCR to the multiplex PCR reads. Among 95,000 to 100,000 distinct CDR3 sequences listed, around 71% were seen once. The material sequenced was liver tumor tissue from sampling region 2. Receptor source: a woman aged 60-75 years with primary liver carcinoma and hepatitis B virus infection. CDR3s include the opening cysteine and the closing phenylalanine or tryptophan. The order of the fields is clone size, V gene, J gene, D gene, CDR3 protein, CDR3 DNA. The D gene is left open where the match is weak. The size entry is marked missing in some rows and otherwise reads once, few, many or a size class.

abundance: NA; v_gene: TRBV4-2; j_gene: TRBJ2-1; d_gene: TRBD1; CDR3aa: CGRSQDRGDRVTFF; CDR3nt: TGTGGCAGGAGCCAAGATAGGGGAGACAGGGTCACGTTCTTC
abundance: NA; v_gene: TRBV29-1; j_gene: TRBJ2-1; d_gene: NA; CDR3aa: CSGTGPGTGSYYEQFF; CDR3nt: TGCAGCGGCACAGGTCCCGGGACTGGGTCCTACTATGAGCAGTTTTTC
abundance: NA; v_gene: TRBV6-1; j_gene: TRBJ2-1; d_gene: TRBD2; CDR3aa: CASSLVAGGRDQFF; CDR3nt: TGTGCCAGCAGTTTGGTAGCGGGAGGTCGTGATCAGTTCTTC
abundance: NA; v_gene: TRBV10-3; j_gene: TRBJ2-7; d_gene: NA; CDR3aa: CTFSDYSVTASYEQYF; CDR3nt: TGTACCTTCAGTGATTATTCCGTGACAGCCTCCTACGAGCAGTACTTC
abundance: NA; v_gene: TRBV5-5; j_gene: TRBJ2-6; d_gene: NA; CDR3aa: CASSPDGHPRANVLTF; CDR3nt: TGTGCCAGCAGCCCCGACGGCCACCCTAGGGCCAACGTCCTGACTTTC
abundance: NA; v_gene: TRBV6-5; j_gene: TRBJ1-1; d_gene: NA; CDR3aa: CTSSTQGRQNTETFF; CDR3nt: TGTACCAGCAGTACTCAGGGACGGCAGAACACTGAAACTTTCTTT
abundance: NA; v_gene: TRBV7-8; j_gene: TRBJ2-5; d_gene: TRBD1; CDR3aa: CASFRQGPSETQYF; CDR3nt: TGTGCCAGCTTTCGACAGGGGCCGTCGGAGACCCAGTACTTC
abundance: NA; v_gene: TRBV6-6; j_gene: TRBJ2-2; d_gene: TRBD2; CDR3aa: CASSSKGLAGTGDLFF; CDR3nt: TGTGCCAGCAGTTCCAAGGGACTAGCGGGTACCGGGGATTTGTTTTTT
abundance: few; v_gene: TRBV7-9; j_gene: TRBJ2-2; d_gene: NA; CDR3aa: CASSFRDRGLELFF; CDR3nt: TGTGCCAGCAGCTTCCGGGACCGAGGTCTGGAGCTGTTTTTT
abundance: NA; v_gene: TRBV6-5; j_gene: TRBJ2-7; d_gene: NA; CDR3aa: CASSGEAYEEYF; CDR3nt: TGTGCCAGCAGTGGGGAGGCCTACGAGGAGTACTTC
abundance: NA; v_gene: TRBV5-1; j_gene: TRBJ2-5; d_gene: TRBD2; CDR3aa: CASSQGTSAETQYF; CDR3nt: TGCGCCAGCAGCCAAGGGACTAGCGCGGAGACCCAGTACTTC
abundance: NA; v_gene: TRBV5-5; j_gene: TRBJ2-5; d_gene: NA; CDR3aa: CPSSLLTEETQYF; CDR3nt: TGTCCCAGCAGCTTGTTAACTGAGGAGACCCAGTACTTT
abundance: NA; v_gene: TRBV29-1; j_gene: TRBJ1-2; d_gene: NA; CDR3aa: CSVALDCPYGYTF; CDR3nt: TGCAGCGTTGCCTTGGACTGTCCCTATGGCTACACCTTC
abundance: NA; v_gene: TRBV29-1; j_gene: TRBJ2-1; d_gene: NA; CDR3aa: CSDRISGDEQFF; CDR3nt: TGCAGCGATAGGATTAGCGGCGATGAGCAGTTCTTC
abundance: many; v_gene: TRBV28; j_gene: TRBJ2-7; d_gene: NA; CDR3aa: CASSLLEYEQYF; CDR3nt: TGTGCCAGCAGTTTATTGGAGTACGAGCAGTACTTC
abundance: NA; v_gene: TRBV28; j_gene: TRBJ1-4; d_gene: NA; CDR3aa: CATLIQGNEKLFF; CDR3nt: TGTGCCACCCTTATACAAGGTAATGAAAAACTGTTTTTT
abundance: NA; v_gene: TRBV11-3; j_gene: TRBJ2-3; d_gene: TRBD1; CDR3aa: CASSLTGADTQYF; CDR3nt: TGTGCCAGCAGCTTAACAGGGGCAGATACGCAGTATTTT
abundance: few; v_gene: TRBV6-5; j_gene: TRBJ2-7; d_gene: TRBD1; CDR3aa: CVSRTGAAYERYF; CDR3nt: TGTGTCAGCAGAACAGGGGCCGCATACGAGCGGTACTTC
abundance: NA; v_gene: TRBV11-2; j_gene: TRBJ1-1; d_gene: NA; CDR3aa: CANRFRVTNSEAFF; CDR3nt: TGTGCCAACAGGTTCAGGGTTACGAACTCTGAAGCCTTCTTT
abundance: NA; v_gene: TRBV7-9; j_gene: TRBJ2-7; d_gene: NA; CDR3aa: CASNRFPDHYEQYF; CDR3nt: TGTGCCAGCAACCGTTTCCCAGATCACTACGAGCAGTACTTC
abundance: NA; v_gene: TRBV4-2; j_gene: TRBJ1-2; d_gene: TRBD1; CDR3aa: CASSQNPGQGARGYTF; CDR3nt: TGTGCCAGCAGCCAAAATCCCGGGCAGGGGGCGCGTGGTTACACCTTC
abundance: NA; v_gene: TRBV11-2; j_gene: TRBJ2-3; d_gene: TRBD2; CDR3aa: CASSLGTSGTSIDTQYF; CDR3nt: TGTGCCAGCAGCTTAGGGACTAGCGGGACGAGCATAGATACGCAGTATTTT
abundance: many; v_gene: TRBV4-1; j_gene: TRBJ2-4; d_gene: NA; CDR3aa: CASSTRVGPKDIQYF; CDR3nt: TGCGCCAGCAGCACACGGGTGGGGCCGAAGGACATTCAGTACTTC
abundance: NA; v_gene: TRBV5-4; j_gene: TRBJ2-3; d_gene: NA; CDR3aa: CASSSRRTDRGTQFF; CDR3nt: TGTGCCAGCAGCTCACGTCGGACAGACAGAGGTACGCAGTTTTTT
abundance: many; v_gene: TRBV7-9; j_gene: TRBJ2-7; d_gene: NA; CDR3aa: CASSLARVVTPDHPYEQYF; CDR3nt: TGTGCCAGCAGCTTAGCGCGGGTCGTGACTCCCGACCACCCTTACGAGCAGTACTTC
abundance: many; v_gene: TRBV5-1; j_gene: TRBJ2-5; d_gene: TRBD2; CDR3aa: CASNSGSYQETQYF; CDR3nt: TGCGCCAGCAACAGCGGGAGTTACCAAGAGACCCAGTACTTC
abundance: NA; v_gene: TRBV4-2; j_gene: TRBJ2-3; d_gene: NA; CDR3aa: CAGSQEEGGSDTQYF; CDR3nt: TGTGCCGGCAGTCAAGAGGAGGGGGGCTCAGATACGCAGTATTTT
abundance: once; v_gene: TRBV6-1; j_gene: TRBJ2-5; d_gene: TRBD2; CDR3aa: CTSNGLAGGGPGETQYF; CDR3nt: TGTACCAGCAACGGACTAGCTGGGGGAGGGCCGGGAGAGACCCAGTACTTC